This TCR beta chain appears in the sequencing data of a study of blood T cell repertoires in COVID-19. On the study more broadly: Whether acute or convalescent, the COVID-19 samples came from the United States, Italy and Spain. T cells, B-cell-depleted T cells, or PBMCs supplied cDNA or gDNA.

V was trimmed by 0 bases and J by 5 bases, leaving 10 bases between them. The CDR3 is 14 residues long. Germline V gene data show CDR1 as MNHEY and CDR2 as SVGAGI. Ages ranged from roughly 18 to 100 years, with residence in about two dozen US areas. Generated by immunoSEQ multiplex PCR, the TCRdb table keeps only in-frame clones and is missing some. The repertoire holds fewer than 250,000 clones, with approximately 86% as singletons. This TCR came from a young woman with acute COVID-19. Sequenced: PBMCs or T cells enriched from blood (not recorded which). The gene calls are TRBV6-5 and TRBJ1-1; weak D call: TRBD1 (6 bases). The CDR3 DNA follows: TGTGCCAGCAGTTACTCACCAGGGGAGACTGAAGCTTTCTTT. This translates into CASSYSPGETEAFF.